This TCR beta chain was recovered during a study of cytomegalovirus exposure and HLA in healthy donors. Findings and caveats of the study: As immune exposure information, only CMV serostatus was available. Reported performance of the classifier showed diagnosis of cytomegalovirus status with high specificity and sensitivity.

About this clone: Its cognate antigen is unknown.

Amplification used 60 Vbeta primers and 13 Jbeta primers. Clones were sequenced by immunoSEQ multiplex PCR, and TCRdb holds only the in-frame ones, with some missing. Among under 200,000 clones, roughly 77% were seen once, and the ten largest hold 2% to 3%. V was clipped by 2 bases and J by 0 bases, with 6 bases between them. Germline V lookup: CDR1 LNHDA, CDR2 SQIVND (reference sequence). This CDR3 has 14 residues. Sequencing used PBMCs. The rearrangement links TRBV19 to TRBJ2-3, with D unresolved. The TCR was taken from a woman aged 40 to 49 in good health and CMV-seropositive. CDR3 nucleotides: TGTGCCAGTAGTATACAGGTCAGCACAGATACGCAGTATTTT. It encodes CASSIQVSTDTQYF.